Sequencing of this T cell receptor (beta chain) was carried out in a study of CXCR3-negative and CXCR3-positive naive CD8 T cells. Study-wide points: CXCR3-positive naive cells had more hydrophobic TRB CDR3s than CXCR3-negative naive cells.

Notes on this clonotype: Its antigen is unknown.

Germline values: CDR1 MDHEN, CDR2 SYDVKM. There are 16 residues in the CDR3. Preparation of TRB cDNA libraries relied on 5' RACE carrying UMI labels. TCRdb reworked the 5' RACE reads into one entry per CDR3 protein, no DNA. The table counts 85,000 to 90,000 distinct CDR3 sequences; roughly 0.8% lies in the top ten. The receptor was isolated from a human donor in good health. Some clones in this sample may be carry-over from other donors' samples. Source material: naive CXCR3+ CD8+ T cells from blood. Subset here: CD45RO-CCR7+CD27+CD95- naive CD8+ T cells expressing CXCR3 (TNR3+). This chain links TRBV28 with TRBJ2-5; absent DNA, TCRdb's TRBD2 call cannot be checked. CDR3 loop: CASSPLARGQLGTQYF.